Sequencing of this T cell receptor (beta chain) was carried out in a study of blood T cell repertoires in COVID-19. In the source study's methods: Cell counts per sample came from amplifying reference gene primers. Using immunoSEQ multiplex PCR, the repertoire was profiled, and TCRdb retains in-frame clones only, with some absent. V, J and clone size reflect that table, while D and trimming were determined from the DNA. The sample includes about 64,000 clones, 70% to 90% of them seen just once. In germline, CDR1 is MNHEY, CDR2 SVGAGI. There are 15 residues in the CDR3. V dropped 6 bases and J dropped 0; count of bases not matched to a gene: 1.

The source of this sequence is a man aged 35 to 55 with acute or convalescent COVID-19. The source material was peripheral blood. The chain combines TRBV6-5 with TRBJ2-7, with 14 nucleotides matching TRBD2. CDR3 sequence: CASRGLAGASYEQYF. The CDR3 nucleotides are TGTGCCAGCAGGGGACTAGCGGGGGCCTCCTACGAGCAGTACTTC.